This TCR beta chain was documented in a study of T-cell reconstitution after alpha-beta-depleted transplantation in children (dated by TCRdb to about 2016). As for the study more broadly: Using TCR repertoire profiling, the study followed T-cell immune reconstitution in a quantitative way in children after TCRalphabeta/CD19-depleted allogeneic hematopoietic cell transplantation.

The treatment or condition label on this specimen signifies: allogeneic hematopoietic cell transplantation with graft depleted of TCRalphabeta T cells and CD19 B cells. TCRalphabeta/CD19-depleted allogeneic hematopoietic cell grafts were given to the transplant recipients, all of whom were children. CDR1 DFQATT and CDR2 SNEGSKA are derived from the germline V gene (reference sequence). The CDR3 runs 13 amino acids, cysteine and phenylalanine included. Kept here is only the CDR3 DNA, which spans 39 bases and is read in frame from base 1. Cut back by 2 bases and 1 base, the V and J ends lie 9 bases apart. The library was prepared using PCR. For sequencing, an Illumina HiSeq 2500 was employed. TCR libraries were prepared with molecular barcoding, using unique molecular identifiers to normalize TCRbeta repertoire quantification. TCRdb took the public reads, trimmed them with fastp at Q25, ran MiXCR for clone calling and kept in-frame beta chains. Entries that share a CDR3 protein sequence are merged under the most common genes and DNA. Present in this sample are about 540,000 distinct CDR3 sequences, 20% to 30% of which were seen just once. The ten largest make up 30% to 40% of the sample.

Study-level results and caveats: Hyperexpanded clone frequencies declined over subsequent months; after one year, T-cell counts and TCRbeta diversity were mostly attributed to newly produced T cells. In some patients, high TCRbeta diversity at day 60 was attributed to recipient T cells and intrathymic progenitors that had survived conditioning. The apparently early alphabetaT-cell count recovery about two months after transplant was reportedly dependent on only several hundred rapidly expanded clones derived from non-depleted graft cells.

As regards this clonotype: This clone's antigen is unknown. No base qualities exist here, and no much larger clone lies one base off it.

This TCR derives from a boy younger than two with Wiskott-Aldrich syndrome, due to receive a stem cell transplant. The sequencing used PBMCs, collected before TCRalphabeta/CD19-depleted stem cell transplant. Recombination connected TRBV20-1 to TRBJ2-7; the D gene is possibly TRBD1 or TRBD2, with 5 bases matching each. The bases read TGCAGTGCTAGAAGGGACCTATCCTACGAGCAGTACTTC. It is translated as CSARRDLSYEQYF.